This T cell receptor (beta chain) was documented in a study of T cell responses to AZD1222 COVID-19 vaccine. Trimming removed 8 bases from V and 6 bases from J, with 14 bases in between. Germline values: CDR1 LGHDT, CDR2 YNNKEL (reference sequence). This CDR3 is 13 amino acids long. Repertoires were generated with immunoSEQ multiplex PCR, while TCRdb's copy carries only in-frame clones and drops some. The sample has around 250,000 clones; 85% to 95% are singletons. The rearrangement uses TRBV3-1 (or the pseudogene TRBV3-2) and TRBJ2-1; a possible D gene is TRBD2 (5 bases). The material was peripheral blood, obtained on day 0 of AZD1222 vaccination. This receptor was taken from an adult in good health. Here the CDR3 DNA reads TGTGCCAGCTCCCAACTAGGTGGCAATGAGCAGTTCTTC. This codes for CASSQLGGNEQFF.